The text below deals with one T cell receptor (beta chain). Its antigen is unidentified. This sample was taken from a study of T cell responses to AZD1222 COVID-19 vaccine. Germline V gene data show CDR1 as SGHTA and CDR2 as FQGNSA. Trimming stripped 1 base from V and 5 bases from J, with 12 bases between. This CDR3 contains 15 residues. Only in-frame clones appear in the TCRdb table, and some are missing; sequencing was by immunoSEQ multiplex PCR. Of approximately 150,000 clones in the sample, 91% were seen once. Notes on the study in general: Repertoires were obtained only post-peak T cell response.

This TCR was recovered from an adult who received the AZD1222 COVID-19 vaccine. Specimen: peripheral blood, collected 28 days after the second AZD1222 dose. V is TRBV7-2 and J is TRBJ1-5; D remains ambiguous. CDR3 sequence (DNA): TGTGCCAGCAGCTTAGGCCCGGACGGACATCAGCCCCAGCATTTT. As protein: CASSLGPDGHQPQHF.